This TCR beta chain was sequenced during a study of blood T cell repertoires in COVID-19. Overall study: The study drew acute and convalescent COVID-19 samples from the United States, Italy and Spain. T cells, B-cell-depleted T cells, or PBMCs provided the cDNA or gDNA that served as material.

Trimming shortened V by 5 bases and J by 0 bases, and 12 bases separated the two germline ends. CDR3 length: 15 amino acids. Germline V CDR1 and CDR2: SGHNT, YENEEA. The protocol was immunoSEQ multiplex PCR, while the TCRdb copy is restricted to in-frame clones and leaves out a portion. Of 65,000 to 80,000 clones in the sample, 80% to 90% are singletons; the top ten hold about a sixth. The sample was peripheral blood. The chain carries TRBV11-3 and TRBJ2-3; possibly TRBD2 for D (6 bases). The source is a man older than 75 in a cohort sampled during active COVID-19. For the CDR3, the DNA is TGTGCCAGCAGCCCGGGGACTTCAAGCACAGATACGCAGTATTTT. It codes for CASSPGTSSTDTQYF.